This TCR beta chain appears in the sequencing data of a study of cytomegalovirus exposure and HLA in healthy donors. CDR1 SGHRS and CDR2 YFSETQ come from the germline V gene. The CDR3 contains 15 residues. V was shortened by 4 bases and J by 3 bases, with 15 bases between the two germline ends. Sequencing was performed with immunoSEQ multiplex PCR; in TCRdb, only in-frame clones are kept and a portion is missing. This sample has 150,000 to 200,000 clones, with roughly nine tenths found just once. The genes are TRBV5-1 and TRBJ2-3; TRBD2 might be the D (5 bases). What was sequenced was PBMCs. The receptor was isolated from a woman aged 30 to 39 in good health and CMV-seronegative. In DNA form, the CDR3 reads TGCGCCAGCAGCCCCGGGATGGGTGGGACAGATACGCAGTATTTT. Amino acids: CASSPGMGGTDTQYF.